This T cell receptor beta chain was captured by sequencing in a study of multiple sclerosis patients with progressive multifocal leukoencephalopathy (dated by TCRdb to between 2018 and 2021). Regarding the study in general: The study examined peripheral T and B cells of MS patients who developed PML (4 under natalizumab, 1 after alemtuzumab) and treated patients who did not. The study aimed to detect JC virus-specific or public T-cell expansions arising at the time of PML onset. Longitudinal follow-up was performed in two natalizumab-treated patients who later developed PML, from before therapy through 6 and 12 months to PML onset. The study at large found these results: Only PML patients had TRB clones above 0.5% frequency, but the clones expanded at PML onset were already present before and during natalizumab therapy. When PML developed, neither common TRBV or TRBJ gene usage nor preferential TRBV-TRBJ pairings were detected. Less diverse TRB repertoires in most PML patients were suggested by lower normalized Shannon entropy, whereas values near 1 were observed in the natalizumab-treated controls. Analysis was restricted to peripheral blood, although for natalizumab-associated PML, cerebrospinal fluid or brain lymphocytes might be more informative. Given the small, descriptive cohort, it remained unclear whether the study findings reflect JC virus infection or general immunocompromise.

The time point label corresponds to: five to six months of natalizumab therapy. The sample's treatment or condition, from its label and the paper: on natalizumab therapy at sampling. Every listed patient had received interferon beta before, and every PML patient was female. Blood samples at T1 and T2 were obtained at 6 and 12 months of natalizumab therapy, respectively. Ficoll-Hypaque density gradient centrifugation was used to isolate peripheral blood mononuclear cells. On this clone: Which antigen it targets is not known. Per-base qualities were not stored, and no clone one base away is much larger.

Cut back by 1 base and 3 bases, the V and J ends lie 9 bases apart. The germline V gene (reference sequence) gives CDR1 as PRHDT and CDR2 as FYEKMQ. The CDR3 covers 14 residues, taking in both the cysteine and the phenylalanine. Solely the CDR3 DNA is kept, with 42 bases framed from the first base. The library was produced with the immunoSEQ multiplex PCR assay. To estimate template counts and remove amplification bias, each PCR was spiked with synthetic inline TR CDR3 controls covering all V-J pairings. Reads were processed so that amplification and sequencing bias were reduced, and quantification was performed against synthetic TR CDR3 analogs. As for the original processing: Raw data were processed in ImmunoSEQ Analyzer, with out-of-frame sequences and CDR3s containing stop codons removed, and gene names were assigned according to IMGT nomenclature. Repertoire diversity was summarized as normalized Shannon entropy, defined as 1 minus Pielou's evenness. Two TRB sequences were counted as identical only if the two sequences had the same V gene, J gene and CDR3. Public PML clonotypes were CDR3s found in two or more PML-onset samples but not found earlier, in controls, or in public databases. Skylign with the observed count method was used to analyze CDR3 amino acid composition at each position. The table comes from immuneACCESS by way of TCRdb, which keeps in-frame sequences with V and J called. Part of the clones is missing from these tables; in studies checked, under half for an unresolved V gene and the rest for unknown reasons. The DNA gave D and trimming, while V, J and clone size come from that table. This sample gives tens of thousands of clones in total; roughly 91% of them show up just once. The ten largest clones add up to around 1.5% of the sample.

The sample here was PBMCs, taken from a patient treated with natalizumab. The sequence was collected from a human donor with multiple sclerosis. Here the chain combines TRBV13 and TRBJ1-1, with a tentative D gene TRBD1 over 5 matching bases. The CDR3 region: CASSLDPGYTEAFF. The DNA is TGTGCCAGCAGCTTAGATCCAGGGTACACTGAAGCTTTCTTT.